This T cell receptor (beta chain) was identified during a study of OX40 agonist ivuxolimab in advanced cancers. At the level of the study: Among those enrolled, mean age was about 63 years (range roughly 23 to 85) and about 79% were male. Of the participants, about 40% had some prior anti-PD-1, anti-PD-L1 or anti-CTLA-4 therapy, which was allowed. Three patients responded partially, comprising one with hepatocellular carcinoma and two with cutaneous melanoma.

Overall study findings and caveats: Among the nonresponders, some also had low normalized T-cell clonal expansion.

Comment on this clone: Antigen unknown.

The data were produced by immunoSEQ multiplex PCR, yet TCRdb's version contains in-frame clones alone and is incomplete. The table shows under 25,000 clones, with approximately 83% occurring only once. The starting material was CD4+ or CD8+ T cells sorted from blood, obtained in a trial of the OX40 agonist ivuxolimab. The clonotype was recovered from an adult with an advanced solid tumor such as melanoma, head and neck, liver or kidney cancer.

Here the CDR3 DNA reads TGTGCCAGCAGCTTCGGCAGCTACAATGAGCAGTTCTTC. This translates into CASSFGSYNEQFF. J is TRBJ2-1 and V is TRBV27; D remains unclear. The CDR3 runs to 13 residues. Germline CDR1 is MNHEY and CDR2 is SMNVEV (reference sequence). V was shortened by 6 bases and J by 3 bases, with 9 bases between the two germline ends.